These 29 T cell receptor beta chains share one sample of origin, sequenced in a study of shared T cell receptors in the human thymus. Sequencing was performed with immunoSEQ multiplex PCR; in TCRdb, only in-frame clones are kept and a portion is missing. Of 500,000 to 550,000 clones listed, about 84% are singletons. These data also featured in a second study, about human thymus T cells.

Sequencing input: thymocytes. Every receptor here comes from a boy in the first two years of life with a congenital heart defect.

This chain connects TRBV20-1 to TRBJ2-2; no clear D. The CDR3 runs 11 residues. Trimming cost V 5 bases and J 4 bases, with 5 bases left between them. Germline CDR1 is DFQATT and CDR2 is SNEGSKA (reference sequence). CDR3 in DNA: TGCAGTGCTGAAGCCACCGGGGAGCTGTTTTTT. It yields the protein CSAEATGELFF.

V gene TRBV7-3 combines with J gene TRBJ2-1; tentatively, D is TRBD2 (5 bases). The CDR3 loop spans 18 amino acids. With 4 bases removed from V and 1 base from J, the gap between germline ends came to 20 bases. The germline V gene has CDR1 SGHTA and CDR2 FQGTGA. The CDR3 spells CASSSKRRAATSYNEQFF. CDR3 DNA sequence: TGTGCCAGCAGCTCTAAGAGGCGGGCAGCCACATCCTACAATGAGCAGTTCTTC.

J is TRBJ2-7 and V is TRBV20-1, with a possible D match to TRBD2 (5 bases). V was pared by 0 bases and J by 7 bases, with 7 bases between. Germline values: CDR1 DFQATT, CDR2 SNEGSKA (reference sequence). This CDR3 is 11 amino acids long. In DNA form, the CDR3 reads TGCAGTGCTAGAGATTTAGCGGAGCAGTACTTC. Its protein is CSARDLAEQYF.

The rearrangement joins TRBV6-5 to TRBJ2-5; D might be TRBD2 (6 bases). Germline assignment: CDR1 MNHEY and CDR2 SVGAGI. V lost 6 bases, J lost 5 bases, and 13 bases lay in between. The CDR3 consists of 13 residues. The CDR3: CASRWDCAETQYF. CDR3 coding DNA: TGTGCCAGCAGATGGGACTGTGCGGAGACCCAGTACTTC.

This chain links TRBV6-5 with TRBJ1-5; 7 positions agree with TRBD1. The germline CDR1 and CDR2 sequences are MNHEY and SVGAGI. J was trimmed by 5 bases and V by 0 bases; bases with no gene match: 4. The CDR3 is 15 residues long. The CDR3 protein is CASSYSDRADQPQHF. The CDR3 DNA sequence: TGTGCCAGCAGTTACTCAGACAGGGCTGATCAGCCCCAGCATTTT.

V gene TRBV7-2 combines with J gene TRBJ1-5; 7 bases match TRBD1. Germline V CDR1 and CDR2: SGHTA, FQGNSA. The CDR3 consists of 14 residues. Trimming removed 5 bases from V and 7 bases from J; junction bases left unmatched: 8. The CDR3 protein is CASSHYRGWQPQHF. In DNA, the CDR3 is TGTGCCAGCAGCCACTACAGGGGTTGGCAGCCCCAGCATTTT.

The chain couples TRBV9 to TRBJ1-2; D remains unclear. V lost 0 bases and J lost 1, with 10 bases in between. This CDR3 is 15 amino acids long. In germline, CDR1 is SGDLS, CDR2 YYNGEE. CDR3 DNA sequence: TGTGCCAGCAGCGTAGATCGGGAAATTAACTATGGCTACACCTTC. It translates to CASSVDREINYGYTF. Full variable domain (rest looked up from reference TRBV9 and TRBJ1-2): DSGVTQTPKHLITATGQRVTLRCSPRSGDLSVYWYQQSLDQGLQFLIQYYNGEERAKGNILERFSAQQFPDLHSELNLSSLELGDSALYFCASSVDREINYGYTFGSGTRLTVV.

The chain joins TRBV15 to TRBJ2-7; D gene unclear. CDR1 is LNHNV and CDR2 is YYDKDF in the germline V gene (reference sequence). CDR3 length equals 15 residues. V was trimmed by 1 base and J by 5 bases, leaving 15 bases between them. This CDR3 reads CATSRVVAAPHEQYF. CDR3 sequence (DNA): TGTGCCACCAGCAGAGTTGTAGCAGCTCCCCACGAGCAGTACTTC.

This clone was counted a few times. This chain uses TRBV27 with TRBJ2-5; D not resolved. CDR3 length: 14 amino acids. Trimming took off 0 bases at V and 4 bases at J, with 9 bases between the two ends. Germline V gene lookup returns CDR1 MNHEY and CDR2 SMNVEV (reference sequence). CDR3 DNA: TGTGCCAGCAGTTTATCGGGCTATTCAGAGACCCAGTACTTC. It specifies CASSLSGYSETQYF.

This clone has a handful of counts. V and J are TRBV28 and TRBJ1-4; D is uncertain. The CDR3 is 15 residues long. Trimming cost V 6 bases and J 0 bases, with 11 bases left between them. The germline V gene encodes CDR1 MDHEN and CDR2 SYDVKM. In DNA, the CDR3 is TGTGCCAGCAGAGATCTCGGTGCAACTAATGAAAAACTGTTTTTT. Translated, it gives CASRDLGATNEKLFF. Based on the CDR3 plus reference TRBV28 and TRBJ1-4, the full variable domain is DVKVTQSSRYLVKRTGEKVFLECVQDMDHENMFWYRQDPGLGLRLIYFSYDVKMKEKGDIPEGYSVSREKKERFSLILESASTNQTSMYLCASRDLGATNEKLFFGSGTQLSVL.

A few counts support this clone. This chain links TRBV28 with TRBJ2-7, with 9 bases lining up with TRBD1. The CDR3 runs to 15 residues. Germline V gene lookup returns CDR1 MDHEN and CDR2 SYDVKM. V gave up 4 bases and J gave up 2 bases; unmatched junction bases: 6. This CDR3 is CASSSTGTGPYEQYF. For the CDR3, the DNA is TGTGCCAGCAGTTCCACCGGGACAGGGCCCTACGAGCAGTACTTC.

This clone occurred a few times. The chain is built from TRBV2 and TRBJ1-5; 7 bases match TRBD1. The germline V gene has CDR1 SNHLY and CDR2 FYNNEI. This CDR3 is 15 amino acids long. J gave up 2 bases and V 4 bases, and 5 bases lay outside the gene matches. CDR3 amino acids: CASSVGGQGNQPQHF. CDR3 sequence (DNA): TGTGCCAGCAGTGTGGGTGGACAGGGCAATCAGCCCCAGCATTTT.

The chain recombines TRBV5-4 with TRBJ2-7, with TRBD2 matching over 7 bases. Germline trimming cut 4 bases from V and 4 bases from J; bases unmatched to any gene: 17. This CDR3 comprises 17 residues. Germline V gives CDR1 SGHNT, CDR2 YYREEE (reference sequence). This CDR3 is CASSVFRGRKTPYEQYF. CDR3 sequence (DNA): TGTGCCAGCAGCGTCTTCCGCGGGAGAAAGACACCATACGAGCAGTACTTC.

The chain joins TRBV4-3 to TRBJ2-1, with 9 nucleotides matching TRBD1. CDR3 length equals 16 residues. Germline CDR1 is LGHNA and CDR2 is YSLEER. V was clipped by 1 base and J by 8 bases; unmatched bases: 9. The CDR3 region is CASSQARQDRGDEQFF. DNA of the CDR3: TGCGCCAGCAGCCAAGCGAGGCAGGACAGGGGTGATGAGCAGTTCTTC.

The V gene is TRBV28, the J gene TRBJ2-7, with 8 positions matching TRBD1. Germline loops: CDR1 MDHEN, CDR2 SYDVKM. There are 15 residues in the CDR3. V lost 4 bases and J lost 4; bases outside the gene matches: 9. In nucleotides, the CDR3 is TGTGCCAGCAGTTCGCCGGACAGGGCGATATACGAGCAGTACTTC. Translating gives CASSSPDRAIYEQYF.

The J gene is TRBJ1-5, the V gene TRBV7-9, with 9 bases lining up with TRBD1. Germline CDR1 reads SEHNR; CDR2 reads FQNEAQ (reference sequence). There are 14 residues in the CDR3. The junction had 3 bases not matched to a gene; V was cut back by 5 bases and J by 4 bases. The CDR3 nucleotides read TGTGCCAGCAGCGCGGACAGGGGAAATCAGCCCCAGCATTTT. Its translation is CASSADRGNQPQHF.

The chain uses TRBV5-4 and TRBJ1-2; perhaps TRBD1 as D (6 bases). Germline CDR1 reads SGHNT; CDR2 reads YYREEE (reference sequence). The ends were cut back, 4 bases at V and 6 bases at J, with 19 bases in the middle. The CDR3 runs 15 residues. In DNA, the CDR3 is TGTGCCAGCAGCGGGGGGGCAGGGCACCCAAATGGCTACACCTTC. Its protein is CASSGGAGHPNGYTF.

The J gene is TRBJ2-1, the V gene TRBV29-1; D possibly corresponds to TRBD1 (6 bases). The V and J ends lost 4 bases and 3 bases respectively, with 19 bases between them. Germline V lookup: CDR1 SQVTM, CDR2 ANQGSEA. The CDR3 is 16 amino acids. This CDR3 reads CSVVKGTMGHYNEQFF. In DNA, the CDR3 is TGCAGCGTTGTCAAAGGGACGATGGGACACTACAATGAGCAGTTCTTC.

J is TRBJ2-1 and V is TRBV5-1, with 12 positions matching TRBD2. After removal of 3 bases from V and 4 bases from J, the junction contained 5 bases not matched to a gene. Germline CDR1 SGHRS, CDR2 YFSETQ. This CDR3 comprises 16 residues. The CDR3 coding sequence is TGCGCCAGCAGCTGCCGGACTAGCGGGACATACAATGAGCAGTTCTTC. Residues: CASSCRTSGTYNEQFF.

V gene TRBV21-1 combines with J gene TRBJ2-7; the D segment call TRBD2 is taken from the table without a DNA check. TRBV21-1 is given as a pseudogene. CDR3 size: 15 residues. In nucleotides, the CDR3 is TGTGCCAGCAGCCCGTCGCCGAGGCCCGACTTCGAGCAGTACTTC. It is translated as CASSPSPRPDFEQYF.

The genes are TRBV28 and TRBJ2-1; 10 bases line up with TRBD2. The length of the CDR3 is 15 residues. Germline CDR1 MDHEN, CDR2 SYDVKM. The ends lost 6 bases at V and 6 bases at J; junction bases unmatched: 8. The CDR3 DNA reads as TGTGCCAGCAGGAGCGGGAGGGGGGAGGTCAATGAGCAGTTCTTC. Its protein is CASRSGRGEVNEQFF.

The gene calls are TRBV15 and TRBJ2-4; 10 bases map to TRBD1. The CDR3 is made up of 16 amino acids. The V gene end was trimmed by 9 bases and the J gene end by 2 bases; junction bases not matched to a gene: 10. CDR1 is LNHNV, CDR2 YYDKDF, per germline (reference sequence). The CDR3 loop is CATETGTGVPKNIQYF. The CDR3 nucleotides read TGTGCCACAGAGACCGGGACAGGGGTCCCCAAAAACATTCAGTACTTC.

DNA for the CDR3: TGTGCCAGCAGCTTGGCCGGTGCTAGCGGACGCATTAGCACAGATACGCAGTATTTT. It translates to CASSLAGASGRISTDTQYF. This rearrangement joins TRBV5-6 to TRBJ2-3, with 7 bases fitting TRBD2. The CDR3 is made up of 19 amino acids. Germline loops: CDR1 SGHDT, CDR2 YYEEEE. V lost 0 bases to trimming and J lost 0 bases; unmatched junction nucleotides: 13.

CDR3 DNA sequence: TGTGCCAGCAGTGAACAACTAGCGGGAGGGGAGACCCAGTACTTC. Residues: CASSEQLAGGETQYF. The V gene is TRBV6-1, the J gene TRBJ2-5; TRBD2 aligns across 13 bases. J was trimmed by 5 bases and V by 2 bases; bases with no gene match: 2. CDR1 is MNHNS, CDR2 SASEGT, per germline. CDR3 length: 15 residues.

The chain combines TRBV19 with TRBJ2-7, with unresolved D. The germline V gene encodes CDR1 LNHDA and CDR2 SQIVND (reference sequence). This CDR3 region has 11 residues. V gave up 6 bases and J gave up 5 bases, with 8 bases separating them. The CDR3 loop reads CASRSSHEQYF. Written as DNA, the CDR3 is TGTGCCAGTAGATCGTCCCACGAGCAGTACTTC.

The V gene is TRBV2, the J gene TRBJ1-4, with 11 bases identical to TRBD1. From germline, CDR1 is SNHLY and CDR2 FYNNEI. The CDR3 consists of 14 residues. J was trimmed by 7 bases and V by 4 bases; bases with no gene match: 2. The CDR3 protein is CASSGTGGSEKLFF. The DNA for the CDR3 is TGTGCCAGCAGTGGGACAGGGGGCAGTGAAAAACTGTTTTTT.

The chain combines TRBV4-2 with TRBJ2-1, with 10 nucleotides matching TRBD2. The CDR3 loop spans 16 amino acids. CDR1 and CDR2 (germline): LGHNA, YNFKEQ. The V and J ends lost 0 bases and 5 bases, in that order; junction bases with no gene match: 4. The chain's CDR3 is CASSQEASGSHNEQFF. The CDR3 region has the DNA TGTGCCAGCAGCCAAGAAGCTAGCGGGAGTCACAATGAGCAGTTCTTC.

V and J are TRBV4-2 and TRBJ2-1, with TRBD2 as a possible D gene (6 bases). This CDR3 comprises 18 residues. V was pared by 10 bases and J by 0 bases, with 25 bases between. Per germline, CDR1 LGHNA and CDR2 YNFKEQ. The CDR3 spells CATSGGAGPSLSYNEQFF. The CDR3 DNA sequence: TGTGCCACTTCCGGGGGAGCGGGCCCTTCCCTCTCCTACAATGAGCAGTTCTTC.

In its sample, this clone was seen a few times. Here the CDR3 reads CASHDRKAKNIQYF. The CDR3 DNA sequence: TGTGCCAGCCATGACAGGAAGGCCAAAAACATTCAGTACTTC. The chain employs TRBV6-5 and TRBJ2-4; a weak D match, TRBD1 (6 bases). The V end was cut by 8 bases, the J end by 1 base, with 12 bases between. The CDR3 runs to 14 residues. CDR1 and CDR2 (germline): MNHEY, SVGAGI.